One sample yielded the 20 T cell receptor beta chains listed below, sequenced in a study of blood T cells in healthy people across ages. Sample-barcoded 5' priming and a J-beta primer mix drove a second PCR of about 6 to 11 cycles. TCRdb independently ran MiXCR on the 5' RACE reads; one entry per CDR3 protein. Here the sample spans some 850,000 distinct CDR3 sequences, under 30% being singletons. The data also belong to a second study, concerning T cells of mothers and their children.

Sequencing was carried out using blood. Every receptor here comes from a boy aged 5-17 years in good health.

The table lists this clonotype with many counts. The chain links TRBV10-3 to TRBJ2-4; TRBD1 or TRBD2 may be the D gene (5 bases each). CDR1 and CDR2 from the germline V gene are ENHRY and SYGVKD. The CDR3 is 17 amino acids. V dropped 11 bases and J dropped 0 bases, with 23 bases sitting between them. The CDR3 sequence: CAFGAPGFELAKNIQYF. The CDR3 DNA reads TGTGCCTTTGGGGCACCGGGGTTCGAGCTAGCCAAAAACATTCAGTACTTC.

The chain links TRBV7-6 to TRBJ2-5; TRBD2 aligns across 13 bases. The J call is doubtful: the DNA matches TRBJ2-1 better. CDR1 and CDR2 from the germline V gene are SGHVS and FNYEAQ. The CDR3 runs to 16 residues. The CDR3 DNA is TGTGCCAGCAGCTTATATGGGACTAGCGGGGAAAATGAGCAGTTCTTC. It encodes CASSLYGTSGENEQFF.

This clonotype was seen repeatedly, ten times or more. The V call is TRBV7-9, the J call TRBJ2-7; 8 positions agree with TRBD1. Germline values: CDR1 SEHNR, CDR2 FQNEAQ (reference sequence). With V trimmed by 4 bases and J by 7 bases, 6 bases remained unmatched. The CDR3 has 13 amino acids. The DNA for the CDR3 is TGTGCCAGCAGCTCGCGACAGGGGCTTGAGCAGTACTTC. It encodes CASSSRQGLEQYF.

This clonotype turned up a few times. This rearrangement joins TRBV14 to TRBJ2-5; the D is unclear. Trimming removed 3 bases at V and 5 bases at J, with 13 bases between. CDR1 is SGHDN, CDR2 FVKESK, per germline. The CDR3 extends over 14 amino acids. This CDR3 reads CASSQSAVRETQYF. The CDR3 nucleotides are TGTGCCAGCAGCCAGAGTGCAGTGCGGGAGACCCAGTACTTC. Based on the CDR3 plus reference TRBV14 and TRBJ2-5, the full variable domain is EAGVTQFPSHSVIEKGQTVTLRCDPISGHDNLYWYRRVMGKEIKFLLHFVKESKQDESGMPNNRFLAERTGGTYSTLKVQPAELEDSGVYFCASSQSAVRETQYFGPGTRLLVL.

This clonotype came up a few times. The chain combines TRBV12-3 or TRBV12-4 with TRBJ2-5; 8 bases fit TRBD2. V lost 7 bases to trimming and J lost 5 bases; unmatched junction nucleotides: 6. The CDR3 covers 13 residues. The chain's CDR3 is CASTSGGPETQYF. CDR3 bases: TGTGCCAGCACCTCGGGGGGGCCGGAGACCCAGTACTTC.

This clonotype has only a few counts. The CDR3 nucleotides read TGTGCCAGCAGTTTATTAACTAGCGGGGGTTCCTACTACGAGCAGTACTTC. Translating gives CASSLLTSGGSYYEQYF. The rearrangement uses TRBV27 and TRBJ2-7, with 11 bases aligning to TRBD2. With V trimmed by 1 base and J by 3 bases, 8 bases remained unmatched. CDR1 is MNHEY and CDR2 is SMNVEV in the germline V gene (reference sequence). The CDR3 covers 17 residues.

There are many counts of this clonotype. The rearrangement uses TRBV20-1 and TRBJ1-6, with D possibly matching TRBD1 (6 bases). CDR3 length: 14 residues. V shed 5 bases and J shed 8 bases, with 16 bases lying between them. Germline V lookup: CDR1 DFQATT, CDR2 SNEGSKA (reference sequence). CDR3 DNA: TGCAGTGCTCCTGTCCCTTCAGGGGATTCACCCCTCCACTTT. This encodes CSAPVPSGDSPLHF.

This clonotype has only a few counts. V is TRBV19 and J is TRBJ1-4; D call uncertain. The V and J ends lost 4 bases and 8 bases respectively, with 14 bases between them. Germline V CDR1 and CDR2: LNHDA, SQIVND (reference sequence). The CDR3 is made up of 14 amino acids. CDR3 DNA: TGTGCCAGTAGTAACGGACGAAGGCGGGAAAAACTGTTTTTT. Protein product: CASSNGRRREKLFF. Full variable domain (rest looked up from reference TRBV19 and TRBJ1-4): DGGITQSPKYLFRKEGQNVTLSCEQNLNHDAMYWYRQDPGQGLRLIYYSQIVNDFQKGDIAEGYSVSREKKESFPLTVTSAQKNPTAFYLCASSNGRRREKLFFGSGTQLSVL.

Concerning this clonotype: A read error may produce the germline difference seen at one junction end. V is TRBV5-1 and J is TRBJ1-4; D might be TRBD1 (5 bases). Per germline, CDR1 SGHRS and CDR2 YFSETQ. The CDR3 is 15 residues long. CDR3 in DNA: TGCGCCAGCAGCGTGGAGGGACCTGGGAATGGAAAACTGTTTTTT. Amino acids: CASSVEGPGNGKLFF.

V usage is TRBV6-2 or TRBV6-3 and J usage is TRBJ2-3; the D call may be TRBD1 or TRBD2 (5 bases each). V was shortened by 6 bases and J by 4 bases, with 17 bases between the two germline ends. The CDR3 consists of 15 residues. The germline V gene encodes CDR1 MNHEY and CDR2 SVGEGT. CDR3: CASSYWDREADTQYF. The CDR3 DNA reads as TGTGCCAGCAGCTATTGGGACCGTGAGGCAGATACGCAGTATTTT.

V usage is TRBV10-3 and J usage is TRBJ1-2; possible D gene TRBD1, 5 bases. CDR1 is ENHRY and CDR2 is SYGVKD in the germline V gene. Trimming shortened V by 8 bases and J by 7 bases, and 17 bases separated the two germline ends. This CDR3 comprises 13 residues. The CDR3 coding sequence is TGTGCCATCCCTCAGGGAAGCGCCTTTGGCTACACCTTC. Translating it yields CAIPQGSAFGYTF.

This clonotype came up a few times. This chain connects TRBV7-9 to TRBJ1-5, with 8 nucleotides matching TRBD1. V was pared by 5 bases and J by 5 bases, with 5 bases of the junction left unmatched. The CDR3 totals 14 residues. Germline values: CDR1 SEHNR, CDR2 FQNEAQ (reference sequence). DNA of the CDR3: TGTGCCAGCAGCGGGACAGGTGCCCATCAGCCCCAGCATTTT. Translation gives CASSGTGAHQPQHF.

This clonotype was detected a few times. The V call is TRBV2, the J call TRBJ2-3; D is undetermined. Germline assignment: CDR1 SNHLY and CDR2 FYNNEI. This CDR3 is 13 amino acids long. Trimming shortened V by 6 bases and J by 1 base, and 8 bases separated the two germline ends. CDR3 bases: TGTGCCAGCAGGGGTGATGGCACAGATACGCAGTATTTT. Protein: CASRGDGTDTQYF.

This clonotype was seen a few times. The J gene is TRBJ1-2, the V gene TRBV27, with D perhaps matching TRBD1 (5 bases). V shed 5 bases and J shed 1 base, with 20 bases lying between them. There are 17 residues in the CDR3. Per germline, CDR1 MNHEY and CDR2 SMNVEV (reference sequence). Here the CDR3 reads CASSPTGTEAVNYGYTF. CDR3 DNA sequence: TGTGCCAGCAGTCCGACCGGGACGGAGGCCGTTAACTATGGCTACACCTTC.

The table lists this clonotype with a few counts. This chain joins TRBV28 and TRBJ2-5, with D possibly matching TRBD1 (6 bases). The DNA end favors TRBJ2-7, so the J call may be wrong. The germline V gene encodes CDR1 MDHEN and CDR2 SYDVKM. The CDR3 contains 14 residues. The CDR3 coding sequence is TGTGCCAGCAGTTTACGAGGACAGCCCTACGAGCAGTACTTC. Encoded protein: CASSLRGQPYEQYF.

This clonotype was counted only a few times. The chain joins TRBV5-1 to TRBJ2-7; D ambiguous. This CDR3 comprises 14 residues. The V gene's germline CDR1 is SGHRS and CDR2 YFSETQ. Trimming removed 5 bases from V and 2 bases from J, with 14 bases in between. The CDR3 bases are TGCGCCAGCAGTCCCGGTGGCCCCACCTACGAGCAGTACTTC. This gives the protein CASSPGGPTYEQYF. Using reference TRBV5-1 and TRBJ2-7 for the parts outside the CDR3, the full variable domain is KAGVTQTPRYLIKTRGQQVTLSCSPISGHRSVSWYQQTPGQGLQFLFEYFSETQRNKGNFPGRFSGRQFSNSRSEMNVSTLELGDSALYLCASSPGGPTYEQYFGPGTRLTVT.

Points on this clonotype: No conserved phenylalanine or tryptophan ends this CDR3, so it is likely a read error. The chain employs TRBV5-1 and TRBJ2-5; no reliable D call. The CDR3 loop spans 13 amino acids. The V gene's germline CDR1 is SGHRS and CDR2 YFSETQ. Trimming removed 4 bases at V and 3 bases at J, with 10 bases between. The CDR3 sequence: CASSPAPEETQYL. The CDR3 DNA sequence: TGCGCCAGCAGCCCGGCGCCCGAAGAGACCCAGTACCTC.

V usage is TRBV7-2 and J usage is TRBJ2-2; D is perhaps TRBD1 or TRBD2 (6 bases each). CDR1 and CDR2 from the germline V gene are SGHTA and FQGNSA. CDR3 size: 17 residues. V lost 7 bases and J lost 7, with 25 bases in between. This CDR3 reads CASIAARWGAVGGELFF. The CDR3 region has the DNA TGTGCCAGCATCGCAGCCCGGTGGGGGGCCGTGGGCGGGGAGCTGTTTTTT.

Only a few counts were recorded for this clonotype. V and J are TRBV11-2 and TRBJ2-1, with 7 bases identical to TRBD2. The end of the DNA fits TRBJ2-7 better, so the J call may be wrong. Per germline, CDR1 SGHAT and CDR2 FQNNGV. The CDR3 consists of 15 residues. CDR3 sequence reads: CASSPLQTSSYEQYF. DNA for the CDR3: TGTGCCAGCAGCCCCCTGCAGACTAGCTCGTACGAGCAGTACTTC.

This clonotype was observed at least ten times. The chain combines TRBV3-1 with TRBJ2-5, with D maybe TRBD1 (5 bases). The V end was cut by 2 bases, the J end by 4 bases, with 5 bases between. CDR1 and CDR2 (germline): LGHDT, YNNKEL (reference sequence). The CDR3 has 12 residues. The chain's CDR3 is CASSQQGETQYF. CDR3 coding DNA: TGTGCCAGCAGCCAACAGGGAGAGACCCAGTACTTC.